This is a list of T cell receptor beta chains from one sample in a study of tumor-infiltrating lymphocytes in glioblastoma multiforme. TCRdb analysed the multiplex PCR reads with MiXCR anew, one entry per CDR3 protein. The data contain nearly 8,500 distinct CDR3 sequences, 65% to 75% of them singletons. The sequenced sample consisted of brain tumor tissue. These receptors all come from a male donor with glioblastoma. CDR3s include the opening cysteine and the closing phenylalanine or tryptophan. D genes are given only for firm matches. Rows may omit the clone size; those that give it use once, few, many or a size class.

j_gene: TRBJ2-1; d_gene: TRBD2; abundance: -; v_gene: TRBV20-1; CDR3aa: CSVSQPGLTGMNEQFF; CDR3nt: TGCAGTGTTAGTCAACCGGGACTAACGGGAATGAATGAGCAGTTCTTC
j_gene: TRBJ2-3; d_gene: TRBD1; abundance: -; v_gene: TRBV29-1; CDR3aa: CSVGVTGQSTDTQYF; CDR3nt: TGCAGCGTTGGGGTGACGGGACAGTCCACAGATACGCAGTATTTT
j_gene: TRBJ2-2; d_gene: -; abundance: -; v_gene: TRBV11-2; CDR3aa: CASSLDLDTGELFF; CDR3nt: TGTGCCAGCAGCTTAGATCTCGACACCGGGGAGCTGTTTTTT
j_gene: TRBJ2-1; d_gene: TRBD2; abundance: -; v_gene: TRBV4-1; CDR3aa: CASSQGTSESSYHEQFF; CDR3nt: TGCGCCAGCAGCCAAGGGACTAGCGAGAGCTCCTACCATGAGCAGTTCTTT
j_gene: TRBJ2-2; d_gene: -; abundance: -; v_gene: TRBV11-2; CDR3aa: CANTPSFGQGPAVNTGELFF; CDR3nt: TGTGCCAACACCCCCTCATTCGGTCAAGGGCCAGCGGTAAACACCGGGGAGCTGTTTTTT
j_gene: TRBJ2-7; d_gene: -; abundance: -; v_gene: TRBV10-3; CDR3aa: CAISERVGCYGQYF; CDR3nt: TGTGCCATCAGTGAGAGGGTTGGGTGTTACGGGCAGTACTTC
j_gene: TRBJ2-7; d_gene: -; abundance: -; v_gene: TRBV28; CDR3aa: CASSSRRYEQYF; CDR3nt: TGTGCCAGCAGCTCAAGGAGGTACGAGCAGTACTTC
j_gene: TRBJ2-1; d_gene: TRBD2; abundance: -; v_gene: TRBV11-3; CDR3aa: CANSSRRSGTFYNEQFF; CDR3nt: TGTGCCAACAGCTCCCGGCGTAGCGGGACCTTTTACAATGAGCAGTTCTTC
j_gene: TRBJ2-7; d_gene: -; abundance: -; v_gene: TRBV20-1; CDR3aa: CNARGDSDYEQYF; CDR3nt: TGCAATGCTAGAGGGGACTCGGACTACGAGCAGTACTTC
j_gene: TRBJ2-5; d_gene: -; abundance: -; v_gene: TRBV11-2; CDR3aa: CASSPTRGQETQYF; CDR3nt: TGTGCCAGCAGCCCGACCCGAGGCCAAGAGACCCAGTACTTC
j_gene: TRBJ1-3; d_gene: -; abundance: -; v_gene: TRBV6-6; CDR3aa: CSSSLQGNTICF; CDR3nt: TGTTCCAGCAGTTTACAGGGCAACACCATATGTTTT
j_gene: TRBJ2-7; d_gene: -; abundance: -; v_gene: TRBV2; CDR3aa: CASSEMGTWGTPSQQYF; CDR3nt: TGTGCCAGCAGTGAAATGGGAACATGGGGAACCCCCAGCCAGCAGTACTTC
j_gene: TRBJ1-1; d_gene: TRBD1; abundance: -; v_gene: TRBV11-1; CDR3aa: CASSFPSTGGNEAFF; CDR3nt: TGTGCCAGCAGCTTCCCGAGTACAGGGGGCAATGAAGCTTTCTTT
j_gene: TRBJ1-6; d_gene: -; abundance: medium-sized; v_gene: TRBV20-1; CDR3aa: CSAPDGSSYNSPLHF; CDR3nt: TGCAGTGCTCCGGACGGGAGCTCCTATAATTCACCCCTCCACTTT
j_gene: TRBJ2-7; d_gene: TRBD1; abundance: -; v_gene: TRBV11-1; CDR3aa: CASSTRDRVVEQYF; CDR3nt: TGTGCCAGCAGCACCCGGGACAGGGTTGTCGAGCAGTACTTC
j_gene: TRBJ1-4; d_gene: -; abundance: many; v_gene: TRBV7-8; CDR3aa: CASSPLLGGTEKLFF; CDR3nt: TGTGCCAGCAGCCCGCTCCTAGGAGGGACTGAAAAACTGTTTTTT
j_gene: TRBJ2-7; d_gene: -; abundance: -; v_gene: TRBV4-1; CDR3aa: CASSQAPEGYEQYF; CDR3nt: TGCGCCAGCAGCCAAGCCCCGGAGGGCTACGAGCAGTACTTC
j_gene: TRBJ2-5; d_gene: TRBD2; abundance: many; v_gene: TRBV11-2; CDR3aa: CASSHLAGGSVKTQYF; CDR3nt: TGTGCCAGCAGCCACTTAGCGGGAGGGTCTGTGAAGACCCAGTACTTC
j_gene: TRBJ2-7; d_gene: -; abundance: -; v_gene: TRBV20-1; CDR3aa: CSASDRTGYEQYF; CDR3nt: TGCAGTGCTAGTGACAGAACAGGTTACGAGCAGTACTTC
j_gene: TRBJ2-7; d_gene: -; abundance: -; v_gene: TRBV5-6; CDR3aa: CASSLGYEQYF; CDR3nt: TGTGCCAGCAGCTTGGGCTACGAGCAGTACTTC
j_gene: TRBJ2-1; d_gene: TRBD2; abundance: -; v_gene: TRBV11-2; CDR3aa: CASSLGLAYYNEQFF; CDR3nt: TGTGCCAGCAGCTTAGGACTAGCGTACTACAATGAGCAGTTCTTC
j_gene: TRBJ1-6; d_gene: -; abundance: -; v_gene: TRBV20-1; CDR3aa: CSALGDSTFSSYNSPLHF; CDR3nt: TGCAGCGCCCTCGGCGACAGCACCTTTAGCTCCTATAATTCACCCCTCCACTTT
j_gene: TRBJ2-7; d_gene: -; abundance: -; v_gene: TRBV11-3; CDR3aa: CASSSLDSHYEQYF; CDR3nt: TGTGCCAGCAGCTCCCTGGACAGCCACTACGAGCAGTACTTC
j_gene: TRBJ2-7; d_gene: TRBD1; abundance: -; v_gene: TRBV29-1; CDR3aa: CSVQGQGSEYF; CDR3nt: TGCAGCGTCCAGGGACAGGGTTCGGAGTACTTC
j_gene: TRBJ2-7; d_gene: -; abundance: -; v_gene: TRBV6-2/TRBV6-3; CDR3aa: CASRQYTGEQYF; CDR3nt: TGTGCCAGCAGGCAATATACGGGCGAGCAGTACTTC
j_gene: TRBJ2-1; d_gene: -; abundance: -; v_gene: TRBV14; CDR3aa: CASSRGDIGNEQFF; CDR3nt: TGTGCCAGCAGCCGAGGGGACATTGGCAATGAGCAGTTCTTC
j_gene: TRBJ2-5; d_gene: -; abundance: -; v_gene: TRBV11-2; CDR3aa: CASSLGGTGQESQCF; CDR3nt: TGTGCCAGCAGCTTAGGAGGGACTGGGCAAGAGTCCCAGTGCTTC
j_gene: TRBJ2-1; d_gene: -; abundance: -; v_gene: TRBV11-3; CDR3aa: CSSSFGGPNGQLF; CDR3nt: TGTTCCAGCAGCTTCGGAGGGCCCAATGGGCAGCTCTTC
j_gene: TRBJ2-7; d_gene: -; abundance: -; v_gene: TRBV4-2; CDR3aa: CASHSYEQYF; CDR3nt: TGTGCCAGCCATTCCTACGAGCAGTACTTC
j_gene: TRBJ2-7; d_gene: TRBD1; abundance: few; v_gene: TRBV11-1; CDR3aa: CASRRTGDDEQYF; CDR3nt: TGTGCCAGCAGGCGGACAGGGGATGACGAGCAGTACTTC
j_gene: TRBJ1-1; d_gene: -; abundance: -; v_gene: TRBV10-2; CDR3aa: CASAENTEAFF; CDR3nt: TGCGCCAGCGCGGAGAACACTGAAGCTTTCTTT
j_gene: TRBJ2-7; d_gene: -; abundance: -; v_gene: TRBV6-1; CDR3aa: CASRITRGAYEQYF; CDR3nt: TGTGCCAGCAGGATAACTCGGGGCGCATACGAGCAGTACTTC
j_gene: TRBJ2-2; d_gene: -; abundance: -; v_gene: TRBV11-2; CDR3aa: CASSLPGAPSEGGELFF; CDR3nt: TGTGCCAGCAGCTTACCAGGGGCCCCATCGGAGGGCGGGGAGCTGTTTTTT
j_gene: TRBJ2-7; d_gene: TRBD1; abundance: few; v_gene: TRBV11-2; CDR3aa: CASSLNRGQHEQYF; CDR3nt: TGTGCCAGCAGCTTAAACAGGGGTCAACACGAGCAGTACTTC
j_gene: TRBJ2-1; d_gene: TRBD1; abundance: -; v_gene: TRBV11-2; CDR3aa: CASSSNRGYNEQFF; CDR3nt: TGTGCCAGCAGCTCAAACAGGGGGTACAATGAGCAGTTCTTC
j_gene: TRBJ1-1; d_gene: -; abundance: -; v_gene: TRBV11-3; CDR3aa: CASGFNGAGLNTEAFF; CDR3nt: TGTGCCAGCGGCTTCAACGGTGCAGGGCTAAACACTGAAGCTTTCTTT
j_gene: TRBJ2-3; d_gene: -; abundance: few; v_gene: TRBV11-3; CDR3aa: CASSFVSHTDTQYF; CDR3nt: TGTGCCAGCAGCTTTGTGAGTCACACAGATACGCAGTATTTT
j_gene: TRBJ2-1; d_gene: TRBD2; abundance: -; v_gene: TRBV11-2; CDR3aa: CAINLDFPPSPGGGDEQFF; CDR3nt: TGTGCCATCAACTTAGATTTCCCCCCCTCTCCGGGAGGCGGGGATGAGCAGTTCTTC
j_gene: TRBJ2-7; d_gene: -; abundance: -; v_gene: TRBV6-6; CDR3aa: CAGSPGIYEQYF; CDR3nt: TGTGCCGGCAGCCCCGGGATCTACGAGCAGTACTTC
j_gene: TRBJ2-7; d_gene: -; abundance: once; v_gene: TRBV10-3; CDR3aa: CAISGGSGSEQYF; CDR3nt: TGTGCCATCAGTGGCGGGTCAGGGAGCGAGCAGTACTTC
j_gene: TRBJ2-3; d_gene: TRBD1; abundance: -; v_gene: TRBV20-1; CDR3aa: CSAHRDRTQYF; CDR3nt: TGCAGTGCTCACCGGGACAGGACGCAGTATTTT
j_gene: TRBJ1-1; d_gene: -; abundance: -; v_gene: TRBV12-3/TRBV12-4; CDR3aa: CASLPRLSEAFF; CDR3nt: TGTGCCAGCCTCCCGAGACTGTCTGAAGCTTTCTTT